The following is a TCR beta chain sequence with its context. Libraries were prepared by immunoSEQ multiplex PCR; TCRdb keeps only in-frame clonotypes and omits some of them. The sample carries tens of thousands of clones, about 82% recorded once. After removal of 6 bases from V and 2 bases from J, the junction contained 11 bases not matched to a gene. CDR1 is MGHDK, CDR2 SYGVNS, per germline. This CDR3 comprises 16 residues. This sample was taken from a study of cytomegalovirus exposure and HLA in healthy donors. The V call is TRBV25-1, the J call TRBJ2-5, with 8 positions matching TRBD2. Sample: PBMCs. The source is a man younger than 40 in good health and CMV-seronegative. CDR3 DNA sequence: TGTGCCAGCAGCGCCATTAGCGGGGTCGAACAAGAGACCCAGTACTTC. Residues: CASSAISGVEQETQYF. The whole variable domain, filled in from reference TRBV25-1 and TRBJ2-5, reads EADIYQTPRYLVIGTGKKITLECSQTMGHDKMYWYQQDPGMELHLIHYSYGVNSTEKGDLSSESTVSRIRTEHFPLTLESARPSHTSQYLCASSAISGVEQETQYFGPGTRLLVL.